This passage covers 22 T cell receptor beta chains from one sample sequenced in a study of siplizumab effects on memory and regulatory T cells. The assay was immunoSEQ multiplex PCR, and TCRdb's table has in-frame clones only and misses some. Of about 120,000 clones listed, roughly 94% are singletons. Sequences were obtained from non-Treg CD4+ T cells sorted from blood. The receptors here all came from a human donor in good health.

The V and J genes are TRBV18 and TRBJ1-1; D gene ambiguous. V was clipped by 1 base and J by 0 bases, with 9 bases between them. The CDR3 is 15 residues long. Germline V gene lookup returns CDR1 KGHSH and CDR2 LQKENI. CDR3 nucleotides: TGTGCCAGCTCACCACTGGCGGACTTGAACACTGAAGCTTTCTTT. Translated: CASSPLADLNTEAFF. Filled out from reference TRBV18 and TRBJ1-1, the complete variable domain reads NAGVMQNPRHLVRRRGQEARLRCSPMKGHSHVYWYRQLPEEGLKFMVYLQKENIIDESGMPKERFSAEFPKEGPSILRIQQVVRGDSAAYFCASSPLADLNTEAFFGQGTRLTVV.

The chain uses TRBV6-5 and TRBJ1-1; tentatively, D is TRBD1 (5 bases). The CDR3 extends over 15 amino acids. The ends were cut back, 2 bases at V and 5 bases at J, with 15 bases in the middle. From germline, CDR1 is MNHEY and CDR2 SVGAGI. The DNA of the CDR3 is TGTGCCAGCAGTTACCCCGCGGGCGGGGCGACTGAAGCTTTCTTT. Its translation is CASSYPAGGATEAFF.

The chain couples TRBV5-1 to TRBJ1-3, with D maybe TRBD1 (5 bases). CDR1 and CDR2 from the germline V gene are SGHRS and YFSETQ. The CDR3 covers 14 residues. V was shortened by 2 bases and J by 4 bases, with 10 bases between the two germline ends. The chain's CDR3 is CASSFGQGGNTIYF. CDR3 bases: TGCGCCAGCAGCTTCGGGCAGGGCGGAAACACCATATATTTT.

The chain combines TRBV19 with TRBJ1-3, with D perhaps TRBD1 (6 bases). The V gene lost 5 bases and the J gene lost 3 bases, with 17 bases spanning the gap. The CDR3 covers 16 residues. Germline CDR1 is LNHDA and CDR2 is SQIVND (reference sequence). The CDR3 loop reads CASSFLGGGSGNTIYF. CDR3 nucleotides: TGTGCCAGTAGTTTTCTCGGGGGGGGCAGTGGAAACACCATATATTTT. The full variable domain, with the rest looked up from reference TRBV19 and TRBJ1-3, is DGGITQSPKYLFRKEGQNVTLSCEQNLNHDAMYWYRQDPGQGLRLIYYSQIVNDFQKGDIAEGYSVSREKKESFPLTVTSAQKNPTAFYLCASSFLGGGSGNTIYFGEGSWLTVV.

V and J are TRBV19 and TRBJ2-2; no definite D call. The V and J ends lost 5 bases and 0 bases respectively, with 13 bases between them. Germline CDR1 and CDR2: LNHDA and SQIVND (reference sequence). The CDR3 loop spans 16 amino acids. CDR3 sequence: CASSLWWHTNTGELFF. The CDR3, as DNA: TGTGCCAGTAGTCTTTGGTGGCACACGAACACCGGGGAGCTGTTTTTT.

The rearrangement joins TRBV7-2 to TRBJ2-2; D gene unclear. This CDR3 has 16 residues. Germline V gene data show CDR1 as SGHTA and CDR2 as FQGNSA. V lost 0 bases and J 0 bases, leaving 8 bases between the germline ends. In DNA, the CDR3 is TGTGCCAGCAGCTTAGCGCCGGGCTCGAACACCGGGGAGCTGTTTTTT. It specifies CASSLAPGSNTGELFF. Combining the CDR3 with reference TRBV7-2 and TRBJ2-2 gives the whole variable domain GAGVSQSPSNKVTEKGKDVELRCDPISGHTALYWYRQSLGQGLEFLIYFQGNSAPDKSGLPSDRFSAERTGGSVSTLTIQRTQQEDSAVYLCASSLAPGSNTGELFFGEGSRLTVL.

V gene TRBV18 combines with J gene TRBJ1-6, with 8 bases that match TRBD1. In germline, CDR1 is KGHSH, CDR2 LQKENI. With V trimmed by 2 bases and J by 8 bases, 5 bases remained unmatched. The CDR3 is made up of 15 amino acids. The DNA for the CDR3 is TGTGCCAGCTCACCAGGACAGGGACTTGATTCACCCCTCCACTTT. The encoded protein is CASSPGQGLDSPLHF.

The chain links TRBV5-4 to TRBJ2-1, with TRBD1 identical over 7 bases. Germline trimming cut 4 bases from V and 4 bases from J; bases unmatched to any gene: 5. Germline loops: CDR1 SGHNT, CDR2 YYREEE (reference sequence). The CDR3 sequence is 14 residues long. This CDR3 reads CASSQGQLYNEQFF. The CDR3 DNA follows: TGTGCCAGCAGCCAGGGACAGCTATACAATGAGCAGTTCTTC.

The rearrangement uses TRBV6-1 and TRBJ2-7; 12 positions agree with TRBD2. This CDR3 has 14 amino acids. Looked up from germline, CDR1 is MNHNS and CDR2 is SASEGT. Losses at the gene ends were 2 bases for V and 5 bases for J; bases not matched to a gene: 1. Here the CDR3 reads CASSELAGGHEQYF. As DNA, the CDR3 is TGTGCCAGCAGTGAACTAGCGGGGGGGCACGAGCAGTACTTC.

The chain combines TRBV29-1 with TRBJ1-3, with TRBD1 matching over 8 bases. CDR1 is SQVTM and CDR2 is ANQGSEA in the germline V gene. This CDR3 is built from 12 residues. Unmatched junction bases numbered 1, after V lost 6 bases and J lost 3 bases. The DNA of the CDR3 is TGCAGCGTGGGACAGGATGGAAACACCATATATTTT. It yields the protein CSVGQDGNTIYF.

The gene calls are TRBV5-1 and TRBJ1-4, with 7 bases that match TRBD1. The V segment lost 4 bases and the J segment 13 bases; nucleotides outside the gene matches: 13. This CDR3 has 14 residues. CDR1 is SGHRS, CDR2 YFSETQ, per germline. CDR3 nucleotides: TGCGCCAGCAGCACCGGGGACAGCTTGTTACGACTGTTTTTT. It yields the protein CASSTGDSLLRLFF.

The chain combines TRBV11-2 with TRBJ1-6, with 9 bases identical to TRBD1. V shed 5 bases and J 5 bases; nucleotides not matched to a gene: 1. This CDR3 region has 14 residues. Germline loops: CDR1 SGHAT, CDR2 FQNNGV. CDR3 in amino acids: CASSRTGDNSPLHF. The DNA for the CDR3 is TGTGCCAGCAGCCGGACAGGGGATAATTCACCCCTCCACTTT.

V is TRBV6-5 and J is TRBJ1-1, with D unclear. Germline values: CDR1 MNHEY, CDR2 SVGAGI. This CDR3 is 15 amino acids long. V lost 10 bases and J 1 base, leaving 19 bases between the germline ends. The CDR3 region has the DNA TGTGCCACCAAGTCCGTTACAGCGCCGAACACTGAAGCTTTCTTT. Translating it yields CATKSVTAPNTEAFF.

The V call is TRBV2, the J call TRBJ2-2, with D hard to call. Trimming pared 11 bases from V and 0 bases from J, leaving 16 bases between. Germline V lookup: CDR1 SNHLY, CDR2 FYNNEI. The CDR3 runs to 15 residues. CDR3 sequence reads: CAPRVNLANTGELFF. Here the CDR3 DNA reads TGTGCCCCCCGGGTGAATCTAGCGAACACCGGGGAGCTGTTTTTT.

The rearrangement joins TRBV30 to TRBJ1-3, with TRBD1 as a possible D gene (6 bases). CDR1 GTSNPN and CDR2 SVGIG come from the germline V gene (reference sequence). This CDR3 is 16 amino acids long. Trimming cost V 2 bases and J 0 bases, with 14 bases left between them. CDR3 nucleotide sequence: TGTGCCTGGAGTCGAGGGGGAACCCCCTCTGGAAACACCATATATTTT. Translated: CAWSRGGTPSGNTIYF.

The CDR3: CASSPLPDRMNTEAFF. In DNA, the CDR3 is TGTGCCAGCTCACCCCTCCCGGACAGGATGAACACTGAAGCTTTCTTT. The V and J genes are TRBV18 and TRBJ1-1; 7 positions agree with TRBD1. Germline lookup yields CDR1 KGHSH and CDR2 LQKENI. V lost 3 bases to trimming and J lost 0 bases; unmatched junction nucleotides: 7. The CDR3 contains 16 residues. Combining the CDR3 with reference TRBV18 and TRBJ1-1 gives the whole variable domain NAGVMQNPRHLVRRRGQEARLRCSPMKGHSHVYWYRQLPEEGLKFMVYLQKENIIDESGMPKERFSAEFPKEGPSILRIQQVVRGDSAAYFCASSPLPDRMNTEAFFGQGTRLTVV.

This clone came up once. J is TRBJ1-5 and V is TRBV19; D ambiguous. Germline lookup yields CDR1 LNHDA and CDR2 SQIVND (reference sequence). The CDR3 runs to 16 residues. The V gene lost 5 bases and the J gene lost 0 bases, with 14 bases spanning the gap. CDR3 residues: CASSLIPPGSNQPQHF. In nucleotides, the CDR3 is TGTGCCAGTAGTCTAATTCCGCCCGGTAGCAATCAGCCCCAGCATTTT.

The rearrangement joins TRBV14 to TRBJ2-3; D gene uncertain. CDR3 length: 17 amino acids. From germline, CDR1 is SGHDN and CDR2 FVKESK. V was trimmed by 4 bases and J by 2 bases, leaving 19 bases between them. The CDR3 bases are TGTGCCAGCAGCCGCGTCAAGCACAGCCAGAACACAGATACGCAGTATTTT. It yields the protein CASSRVKHSQNTDTQYF.

This clone has a single count. The chain couples TRBV9 to TRBJ2-3, with D hard to call. The germline gives CDR1 SGDLS, CDR2 YYNGEE. This CDR3 contains 16 residues. Between the trimmed V and J ends, which lost 4 bases and 4 bases, there was a span of 19 bases. CDR3 sequence: CASSIPLVGYSDTQYF. Written as DNA, the CDR3 is TGTGCCAGCAGCATACCCCTGGTGGGGTACTCAGATACGCAGTATTTT. Full variable domain (rest looked up from reference TRBV9 and TRBJ2-3): DSGVTQTPKHLITATGQRVTLRCSPRSGDLSVYWYQQSLDQGLQFLIQYYNGEERAKGNILERFSAQQFPDLHSELNLSSLELGDSALYFCASSIPLVGYSDTQYFGPGTRLTVL.

The CDR3 reads CASSTGTVGNQPQHF. In DNA form, the CDR3 reads TGTGCCAGCAGCACAGGGACAGTAGGGAATCAGCCCCAGCATTTT. The gene calls are TRBV5-8 and TRBJ1-5; 7 bases map to TRBD1. J was trimmed by 4 bases and V by 4 bases; bases with no gene match: 8. CDR3 size: 15 residues. Per germline, CDR1 SGHTS and CDR2 YDEGEE.

The rearrangement uses TRBV5-6 and TRBJ1-6; D possibly corresponds to TRBD1 (6 bases). The CDR3 extends over 13 amino acids. The V end was cut by 4 bases, the J end by 14 bases, with 16 bases between. Germline loops: CDR1 SGHDT, CDR2 YYEEEE. CDR3 amino acids: CASSSGQPQTLHF. The CDR3 nucleotides are TGTGCCAGCAGCAGTGGACAGCCCCAAACCCTCCACTTT. The variable domain in full, with the rest retrieved from reference TRBV5-6 and TRBJ1-6, is DAGVTQSPTHLIKTRGQQVTLRCSPKSGHDTVSWYQQALGQGPQFIFQYYEEEERQRGNFPDRFSGHQFPNYSSELNVNALLLGDSALYLCASSSGQPQTLHFGNGTRLTVT.

This clone showed up just once. The CDR3 spells CASKSPPGPNEQYF. In DNA form, the CDR3 reads TGTGCCAGCAAGTCCCCGCCCGGCCCCAACGAGCAGTACTTC. The chain combines TRBV6-5 with TRBJ2-7; D unresolved. The V gene lost 7 bases and the J gene lost 5 bases, with 18 bases spanning the gap. The CDR3 spans 14 residues. The germline V gene has CDR1 MNHEY and CDR2 SVGAGI.